A single sample is the source of the 28 T cell receptor beta chains below, sequenced in a study of cytomegalovirus exposure and HLA in healthy donors. The study ran its PCR with 60 Vbeta and 13 Jbeta primers. The table came from immunoSEQ multiplex PCR; TCRdb's copy has only in-frame clones and leaves some out. The sample includes 150,000 to 180,000 clones, around 79% of them seen just once. The sequencing input was PBMCs. The receptors originated from a young man in good health and CMV-seropositive.

V is TRBV5-1 and J is TRBJ1-2, with 9 bases identical to TRBD1. The germline V gene has CDR1 SGHRS and CDR2 YFSETQ. V lost 0 bases to trimming and J lost 5 bases; unmatched junction nucleotides: 5. This CDR3 is 15 amino acids long. The CDR3 loop is CASSLGTGDWYGYTF. The CDR3 DNA reads as TGCGCCAGCAGCTTGGGGACAGGGGATTGGTATGGCTACACCTTC.

A note on this clone: Other nucleotide sequences in the sample specify the same CDR3. The chain joins TRBV5-1 to TRBJ1-1; D remains ambiguous. The germline V gene encodes CDR1 SGHRS and CDR2 YFSETQ. The CDR3 spans 12 residues. V was pared by 4 bases and J by 5 bases, with 9 bases between. Here the CDR3 reads CASSPPGTEAFF. The CDR3 coding sequence is TGCGCCAGCAGCCCTCCGGGAACTGAAGCTTTCTTT.

The chain carries TRBV10-3 and TRBJ1-1; D is perhaps TRBD1 (5 bases). The V and J ends lost 11 bases and 1 base respectively, with 14 bases between them. The CDR3 has 13 amino acids. In germline, CDR1 is ENHRY, CDR2 SYGVKD. The CDR3 loop reads CAATGGTNTEAFF. The CDR3 DNA reads TGTGCCGCGACTGGGGGGACGAACACTGAAGCTTTCTTT.

This chain joins TRBV14 and TRBJ2-1, with TRBD2 matching over 13 bases. The CDR3 has 16 amino acids. Germline loops: CDR1 SGHDN, CDR2 FVKESK. V lost 4 bases to trimming and J lost 6 bases; unmatched junction nucleotides: 6. The CDR3 region is CASSRPGLAGINEQFF. The CDR3 DNA is TGTGCCAGCAGCCGCCCGGGACTAGCGGGAATCAATGAGCAGTTCTTC.

This clone is a singleton in its sample. Other DNA sequences in this specimen translate into the identical CDR3. J is TRBJ2-3 and V is TRBV2; no reliable D call. Germline V lookup: CDR1 SNHLY, CDR2 FYNNEI. CDR3 length: 12 amino acids. Between the trimmed V and J ends, which lost 6 bases and 0 bases, there was a span of 4 bases. CDR3 loop: CASSYSTDTQYF. The CDR3 bases are TGTGCCAGCAGCTACAGCACAGATACGCAGTATTTT. The full variable domain, in which reference TRBV2 and TRBJ2-3 provide the parts outside the CDR3, is EPEVTQTPSHQVTQMGQEVILRCVPISNHLYFYWYRQILGQKVEFLVSFYNNEISEKSEIFDDQFSVERPDGSNFTLKIRSTKLEDSAMYFCASSYSTDTQYFGPGTRLTVL.

J is TRBJ1-2 and V is TRBV6-5; D is possibly TRBD1 (6 bases). The ends were cut back, 7 bases at V and 7 bases at J, with 19 bases in the middle. The germline V gene encodes CDR1 MNHEY and CDR2 SVGAGI. The length of the CDR3 is 14 residues. CDR3 bases: TGTGCCAGCACCCGAGGGGGGGCAAACGGTGGCTACACCTTC. This encodes CASTRGGANGGYTF.

The V call is TRBV7-6, the J call TRBJ2-1, with 12 bases matching TRBD2. J lost 9 bases, V lost 1 base, and 4 bases had no gene match. The CDR3 contains 15 residues. Germline CDR1 reads SGHVS; CDR2 reads FNYEAQ. CDR3 loop: CASSLGLAGVGEQFF. The CDR3 DNA sequence: TGTGCCAGCAGCTTAGGACTAGCGGGAGTGGGTGAGCAGTTCTTC. Together with reference TRBV7-6 and TRBJ2-1, the CDR3 gives the full variable domain: GAGVSQSPRYKVTKRGQDVALRCDPISGHVSLYWYRQALGQGPEFLTYFNYEAQQDKSGLPNDRFSAERPEGSISTLTIQRTEQRDSAMYRCASSLGLAGVGEQFFGPGTRLTVL.

The CDR3 here is CASSTAGAGQPQHF. For the CDR3, the DNA is TGTGCCAGTAGTACGGCGGGGGCGGGTCAGCCCCAGCATTTT. The chain couples TRBV19 to TRBJ1-5, with a tentative D call TRBD1 (6 bases). Germline lookup yields CDR1 LNHDA and CDR2 SQIVND (reference sequence). The CDR3 contains 14 residues. Between the trimmed V and J ends, which lost 4 bases and 6 bases, there was a span of 13 bases.

The genes are TRBV10-3 and TRBJ1-2; D remains ambiguous. This CDR3 comprises 11 residues. Germline V gene data show CDR1 as ENHRY and CDR2 as SYGVKD. V was shortened by 2 bases and J by 11 bases, with 9 bases between the two germline ends. In nucleotides, the CDR3 is TGTGCCATCAGTGAGGCAATCGAGTACACCTTC. Translated, it gives CAISEAIEYTF.

This chain connects TRBV27 to TRBJ2-7; 7 positions agree with TRBD1. The CDR3 sequence is 13 residues long. Germline CDR1 and CDR2: MNHEY and SMNVEV (reference sequence). V trimming: 5 bases; J trimming: 2 bases; junction bases outside the gene matches: 3. The CDR3 region is CASSVTGTYEQYF. The CDR3 nucleotides read TGTGCCAGCAGTGTGACAGGGACCTACGAGCAGTACTTC.

The chain uses TRBV5-1 and TRBJ2-3; 15 bases match TRBD2. The CDR3 loop spans 17 amino acids. Germline CDR1 SGHRS, CDR2 YFSETQ. Unmatched junction bases numbered 7, after V lost 4 bases and J lost 4 bases. CDR3 bases: TGCGCCAGCAGCCCTGGACTAGCGGGAGGGCCGGCAGATACGCAGTATTTT. As protein: CASSPGLAGGPADTQYF.

The genes are TRBV2 and TRBJ1-2, with 11 bases identical to TRBD1. This CDR3 is 14 amino acids long. Germline CDR1 is SNHLY and CDR2 is FYNNEI. V shed 1 base, J shed 8 bases, and the junction held 3 bases outside the gene matches. The CDR3 DNA reads TGTGCCAGCAGTGAAGGGGGGACAGGGGGGGGCTACACCTTC. Protein: CASSEGGTGGGYTF.

The gene calls are TRBV19 and TRBJ2-7, with 9 bases fitting TRBD1. J gave up 0 bases and V 6 bases, and 6 bases lay outside the gene matches. CDR1 LNHDA and CDR2 SQIVND come from the germline V gene (reference sequence). This CDR3 is built from 15 residues. The CDR3 DNA reads TGTGCCAGTAGCCAAGGGACAGGGCTCTCCTACGAGCAGTACTTC. It codes for CASSQGTGLSYEQYF.

The chain uses TRBV27 and TRBJ1-1, with TRBD1 matching over 8 bases. CDR1 is MNHEY and CDR2 is SMNVEV in the germline V gene (reference sequence). This CDR3 is 14 amino acids long. V was pared by 5 bases and J by 4 bases, with 6 bases of the junction left unmatched. CDR3 protein: CASSHRQGSTEAFF. The CDR3 DNA reads TGTGCCAGCAGTCACAGACAGGGGAGCACTGAAGCTTTCTTT.

The chain uses TRBV5-1 and TRBJ1-1, with D uncertain. Germline assignment: CDR1 SGHRS and CDR2 YFSETQ. V was trimmed by 5 bases and J by 4 bases, leaving 15 bases between them. The CDR3 is made up of 14 amino acids. CDR3 sequence: CASRANSRATEAFF. The CDR3 nucleotides read TGCGCCAGCAGGGCCAACAGCAGAGCCACTGAAGCTTTCTTT.

Concerning this clone itself: One end of the junction is discordant with germline, which a read error may explain. The CDR3 here is CASSLDRLSSYEQYF. The CDR3 DNA reads TGTGCTAGCAGCTTGGACAGGTTGAGCTCCTACGAGCAGTACTTC. The chain is built from TRBV7-7 and TRBJ2-7; 7 bases match TRBD1. The germline gives CDR1 SSHAT, CDR2 FNYEAQ (reference sequence). The CDR3 length is 15 residues.

This clone appeared a few times. The chain recombines TRBV7-9 with TRBJ2-7; D unclear. This CDR3 is built from 15 residues. Germline CDR1 is SEHNR and CDR2 is FQNEAQ (reference sequence). Trimming pared 2 bases from V and 4 bases from J, leaving 15 bases between. CDR3 bases: TGTGCCAGCAGCTTAAAGCAGAAGGCGGCATACGAGCAGTACTTC. Translating gives CASSLKQKAAYEQYF.

Concerning this clone itself: Distinct nucleotide sequences in the sample also encode this CDR3. The chain recombines TRBV27 with TRBJ1-1; a weak D match, TRBD1 (6 bases). The V and J ends lost 6 bases and 4 bases respectively, with 9 bases between them. Germline V gene sequence: CDR1 MNHEY, CDR2 SMNVEV (reference sequence). This CDR3 is built from 12 residues. The CDR3 DNA sequence: TGTGCCAGCAGGACAGGTTCCACTGAAGCTTTCTTT. Translating gives CASRTGSTEAFF.

This clone was observed a handful of times. The V and J genes are TRBV9 and TRBJ2-7, with D possibly TRBD2 on 6 matching bases. Germline CDR1 SGDLS, CDR2 YYNGEE. V was clipped by 7 bases and J by 0 bases, with 8 bases between them. This CDR3 region has 12 residues. CDR3 in DNA: TGTGCCAGCGGGGGGTCCTCCTACGAGCAGTACTTC. As protein: CASGGSSYEQYF.

V is TRBV2 and J is TRBJ1-1; D uncertain. CDR3 length: 13 residues. The germline gives CDR1 SNHLY, CDR2 FYNNEI. V was pared by 10 bases and J by 3 bases, with 15 bases between. The CDR3 DNA is TGTGCCACCTCGGGAGGCAGCCACACTGAAGCTTTCTTT. Protein sequence: CATSGGSHTEAFF.

Turning to this clone: The junction departs from the called germline gene at one end, perhaps through a read error. The genes are TRBV7-9 and TRBJ1-4; 8 bases agree with TRBD1. Germline V gene data show CDR1 as SEHNR and CDR2 as FQNEAQ (reference sequence). The CDR3 covers 15 residues. The CDR3 DNA reads as TGTTCCAGCACCCGATTCCAGGGGGCGAGTGAAAAACTGTTTTTT. It translates to CSSTRFQGASEKLFF.

The V call is TRBV29-1, the J call TRBJ2-1, with TRBD2 identical over 9 bases. The CDR3 is 12 residues long. J lost 8 bases, V lost 4 bases, and 3 bases had no gene match. The germline V gene encodes CDR1 SQVTM and CDR2 ANQGSEA. For the CDR3, the DNA is TGCAGCGTTGGCGGGGGGGCCCATGAGCAGTTCTTC. This translates into CSVGGGAHEQFF.

V is TRBV19 and J is TRBJ1-5; maybe TRBD1 (5 bases). Per the germline V gene, CDR1 is LNHDA and CDR2 is SQIVND (reference sequence). The CDR3 contains 15 residues. The V end was cut by 0 bases, the J end by 6 bases, with 12 bases between. CDR3 sequence reads: CASSIDRGKGQPQHF. The CDR3 coding sequence is TGTGCCAGTAGTATAGATAGGGGCAAAGGTCAGCCCCAGCATTTT.

The chain carries TRBV9 and TRBJ1-6; 7 nucleotides align to TRBD1. CDR3 size: 13 residues. V lost 7 bases to trimming and J lost 4 bases; unmatched junction nucleotides: 2. Germline V gene lookup returns CDR1 SGDLS and CDR2 YYNGEE. The CDR3 protein is CASGTDYNSPLHF. In DNA form, the CDR3 reads TGTGCCAGCGGGACAGATTATAATTCACCCCTCCACTTT.

The J gene is TRBJ2-3, the V gene TRBV19, with TRBD1 matching over 7 bases. This CDR3 is built from 15 residues. Germline CDR1 reads LNHDA; CDR2 reads SQIVND (reference sequence). The trim removed 4 bases at V and 2 bases at J, leaving 6 bases unmatched. The CDR3 DNA sequence: TGTGCCAGTAGTACAACAGGGGAATTCACAGATACGCAGTATTTT. Amino acid sequence: CASSTTGEFTDTQYF.

The gene calls are TRBV7-9 and TRBJ2-7; TRBD1 aligns across 7 bases. The ends lost 4 bases at V and 6 bases at J; junction bases unmatched: 0. The CDR3 totals 11 residues. Germline-derived CDR1 and CDR2 are SEHNR and FQNEAQ (reference sequence). The CDR3 is CASSSGGEQYF. The CDR3, as DNA: TGTGCCAGCAGCTCAGGGGGCGAGCAGTACTTC.

The chain recombines TRBV5-6 with TRBJ2-5; D not certain. The V end was cut by 1 base, the J end by 5 bases, with 6 bases between. The CDR3 extends over 12 amino acids. Germline V gene sequence: CDR1 SGHDT, CDR2 YYEEEE. The CDR3 protein is CASSLKLETQYF. CDR3 coding DNA: TGTGCCAGCAGCTTGAAGCTTGAGACCCAGTACTTC.

The chain carries TRBV2 and TRBJ2-7; 14 bases agree with TRBD2. The CDR3 runs to 17 residues. Germline CDR1 reads SNHLY; CDR2 reads FYNNEI. The junction had 6 bases not matched to a gene; V was cut back by 5 bases and J by 0 bases. The CDR3 spells CASSSTSGGVVSYEQYF. The CDR3 DNA sequence: TGTGCCAGCAGTTCGACTAGCGGGGGGGTAGTCTCCTACGAGCAGTACTTC.